Shown below are 28 T cell receptor beta chains from a single sample sequenced in a study of response to subunit inactivated influenza vaccine. TCRdb called the RT-PCR reads again in MiXCR, with one record for every CDR3 protein. The table has 300,000 to 350,000 distinct CDR3 sequences, around 20% seen once. Specimen: PBMCs from blood, collected about 20 months after vaccination. The receptors stem from a man between 50 and 69 years old who received an inactivated influenza vaccine.

The CDR3 loop reads CASSYFSGRTYNEQFF. For the CDR3, the DNA is TGTGCCAGCAGTTACTTCAGCGGGCGGACCTACAATGAGCAGTTCTTC. This chain uses TRBV6-2 or TRBV6-3 with TRBJ2-1; D perhaps matches TRBD2 (6 bases). V lost 1 base, J lost 2 bases, and 12 bases lay in between. CDR1 and CDR2 from the germline V gene are MNHEY and SVGEGT. This CDR3 is built from 16 residues.

This clonotype came up a few times. The chain uses TRBV20-1 and TRBJ2-3; D is unresolved. Germline CDR1 is DFQATT and CDR2 is SNEGSKA (reference sequence). V was shortened by 6 bases and J by 0 bases, with 7 bases between the two germline ends. The CDR3 spans 12 residues. The CDR3 loop is CSAPRSTDTQYF. Written as DNA, the CDR3 is TGCAGTGCCCCAAGAAGCACAGATACGCAGTATTTT.

This clonotype was seen at least ten times. The chain has TRBV7-2 and TRBJ1-5; D is unclear. Germline values: CDR1 SGHTA, CDR2 FQGNSA. The CDR3 consists of 12 residues. V dropped 5 bases and J dropped 7 bases, with 9 bases sitting between them. The CDR3, as DNA: TGTGCCAGCAGCCTGGGGTTACAGCCCCAGCATTTT. Translation gives CASSLGLQPQHF.

V is TRBV5-4 and J is TRBJ2-7; 8 bases are a match to TRBD1. This CDR3 contains 15 residues. Germline V CDR1 and CDR2: SGHNT, YYREEE (reference sequence). Trimming cost V 1 base and J 5 bases; bases outside gene matches: 8. In nucleotides, the CDR3 is TGTGCCAGCAGCTTGTTCCCCAGGGGGCACCACGAGCAGTACTTC. Its translation is CASSLFPRGHHEQYF.

Ten or more counts support this clonotype. V and J are TRBV5-8 and TRBJ1-4; TRBD1 might be the D (5 bases). The germline V gene encodes CDR1 SGHTS and CDR2 YDEGEE. V was pared by 0 bases and J by 2 bases, with 8 bases between. The CDR3 runs to 15 residues. The CDR3 spells CASSLAGTTNEKLFF. CDR3 nucleotide sequence: TGTGCCAGCAGCTTGGCAGGGACGACTAATGAAAAACTGTTTTTT.

The chain combines TRBV6-2 or TRBV6-3 with TRBJ2-5; 11 bases match TRBD2. This CDR3 is built from 16 residues. Trimming cost V 4 bases and J 3 bases; bases outside gene matches: 7. Germline-derived CDR1 and CDR2 are MNHEY and SVGEGT. The CDR3 sequence is CASSFSTSGRKETQYF. DNA of the CDR3: TGTGCCAGCAGTTTTTCCACTAGCGGGAGAAAAGAGACCCAGTACTTC.

This clonotype showed up many times. This chain uses TRBV5-5 with TRBJ1-5; D is perhaps TRBD1 (6 bases). The V end was cut by 4 bases, the J end by 5 bases, with 16 bases between. Looked up from germline, CDR1 is SGHKS and CDR2 is YYEKEE (reference sequence). This CDR3 has 15 residues. CDR3 protein: CASSPGTIGDQPQHF. The CDR3 DNA follows: TGTGCCAGCAGCCCGGGGACAATAGGAGATCAGCCCCAGCATTTT.

This clonotype has at least ten counts. The V and J genes are TRBV4-2 and TRBJ1-5, with D perhaps TRBD1 (5 bases). Trimming removed 0 bases from V and 2 bases from J, with 11 bases in between. The CDR3 consists of 16 residues. Germline V gene data show CDR1 as LGHNA and CDR2 as YNFKEQ. Written as DNA, the CDR3 is TGTGCCAGCAGCCAAGATAGGGCAGGGCGCAATCAGCCCCAGCATTTT. Protein: CASSQDRAGRNQPQHF.

The chain uses TRBV7-2 and TRBJ2-1; 12 nucleotides agree with TRBD2. The V gene's germline CDR1 is SGHTA and CDR2 FQGNSA. The CDR3 consists of 16 residues. The V and J ends lost 4 bases and 4 bases, in that order; junction bases with no gene match: 5. CDR3 region: CASSSWTSGTYNEQFF. In DNA form, the CDR3 reads TGTGCCAGCAGCTCCTGGACTAGCGGGACATACAATGAGCAGTTCTTC. Filled out from reference TRBV7-2 and TRBJ2-1, the complete variable domain reads GAGVSQSPSNKVTEKGKDVELRCDPISGHTALYWYRQSLGQGLEFLIYFQGNSAPDKSGLPSDRFSAERTGGSVSTLTIQRTQQEDSAVYLCASSSWTSGTYNEQFFGPGTRLTVL.

This clonotype was seen many times. The CDR3 DNA reads TGTGCCAGCAGCTTAGGGGCAGGGTCGCATGAAAACACTGAAGCTTTCTTT. Translation: CASSLGAGSHENTEAFF. The chain has TRBV7-2 and TRBJ1-1, with a possible D match to TRBD1 (5 bases). Between the trimmed V and J ends, which lost 1 base and 2 bases, there was a span of 17 bases. Germline CDR1 is SGHTA and CDR2 is FQGNSA. The CDR3 covers 17 residues.

The gene calls are TRBV4-3 and TRBJ2-4; D may be TRBD2 (6 bases). V was trimmed by 0 bases and J by 1 base, leaving 10 bases between them. Germline V gives CDR1 LGHNA, CDR2 YSLEER. This CDR3 is built from 16 residues. The chain's CDR3 is CASSQDRGRAKNIQYF. CDR3 DNA: TGCGCCAGCAGCCAAGATCGGGGGAGGGCCAAAAACATTCAGTACTTC.

The chain is built from TRBV11-2 and TRBJ1-2; 7 nucleotides align to TRBD1. This CDR3 comprises 14 residues. Unmatched junction bases numbered 2, after V lost 2 bases and J lost 2 bases. Germline CDR1 reads SGHAT; CDR2 reads FQNNGV. The CDR3 nucleotides read TGTGCCAGCAGCTTACTGGGACAGAACTATGGCTACACCTTC. It encodes CASSLLGQNYGYTF.

This clonotype has only a few counts. The chain links TRBV20-1 to TRBJ2-1; the match to TRBD2 covers 7 bases. Germline lookup yields CDR1 DFQATT and CDR2 SNEGSKA (reference sequence). The V segment lost 4 bases and the J segment 9 bases; nucleotides outside the gene matches: 15. This CDR3 is 15 amino acids long. DNA of the CDR3: TGCAGTGCTATCGGTGCGGGAGAGGGTACAATTGAGCAGTTCTTC. Translating it yields CSAIGAGEGTIEQFF.

This clonotype came up many times. J is TRBJ2-5 and V is TRBV20-1; D not certain. Trimming left V 5 bases short and J 2 bases short, with 6 bases between. There are 11 residues in the CDR3. Germline lookup yields CDR1 DFQATT and CDR2 SNEGSKA (reference sequence). The CDR3 DNA reads as TGCAGTGCTTTTAATCAAGAGACCCAGTACTTC. Translating gives CSAFNQETQYF.

In the case of this clonotype: A much larger clone differs by one base, so this may be a read error. V and J are TRBV12-3 or TRBV12-4 and TRBJ1-4, with D possibly being TRBD1 (5 bases). The CDR3 covers 15 residues. CDR3: CASSLGGVGTEKLLF. CDR3 sequence (DNA): TGTGCCAGCAGTTTAGGTGGGGTCGGGACTGAAAAACTGTTGTTT.

This clonotype is medium-sized in the sample. The chain couples TRBV27 to TRBJ1-2; D gene ambiguous. The germline V gene encodes CDR1 MNHEY and CDR2 SMNVEV (reference sequence). The CDR3 sequence is 13 residues long. V gave up 5 bases and J gave up 6 bases, with 13 bases separating them. CDR3 amino acids: CASSPQLIHGYTF. In DNA form, the CDR3 reads TGTGCCAGCAGTCCGCAGCTGATCCATGGCTACACCTTC.

This clonotype appeared a few times. The chain carries TRBV5-1 and TRBJ1-1, with 7 positions matching TRBD1. V trimming: 4 bases; J trimming: 4 bases; junction bases outside the gene matches: 1. There are 12 residues in the CDR3. Germline V gene lookup returns CDR1 SGHRS and CDR2 YFSETQ. In nucleotides, the CDR3 is TGCGCCAGCAGCGCAGGGGGCACTGAAGCTTTCTTT. Residues: CASSAGGTEAFF. Together with reference TRBV5-1 and TRBJ1-1, the CDR3 gives the full variable domain: KAGVTQTPRYLIKTRGQQVTLSCSPISGHRSVSWYQQTPGQGLQFLFEYFSETQRNKGNFPGRFSGRQFSNSRSEMNVSTLELGDSALYLCASSAGGTEAFFGQGTRLTVV.

The chain links TRBV30 to TRBJ2-7; unclear D gene. Germline CDR1 GTSNPN, CDR2 SVGIG (reference sequence). The CDR3 sequence is 11 residues long. V dropped 0 bases and J dropped 9 bases, with 9 bases sitting between them. The chain's CDR3 is CAWSVGKAQYF. The CDR3 DNA is TGTGCCTGGAGTGTAGGGAAAGCGCAGTACTTC.

The rearrangement joins TRBV7-8 to TRBJ2-5, with a tentative D call TRBD1 (6 bases). Per the germline V gene, CDR1 is SGHVS and CDR2 is FQNEAQ. The V gene lost 4 bases and the J gene lost 1 base, with 10 bases spanning the gap. This CDR3 region has 14 residues. CDR3 coding DNA: TGTGCCAGCAGCTCGTCAGGGGCCCAAGAGACCCAGTACTTC. Amino acid sequence: CASSSSGAQETQYF.

This clonotype has ten or more counts. V gene TRBV2 combines with J gene TRBJ1-6; D is possibly TRBD1 (6 bases). Germline V gene lookup returns CDR1 SNHLY and CDR2 FYNNEI. Trimming shortened V by 6 bases and J by 6 bases, and 12 bases separated the two germline ends. The CDR3 loop spans 14 amino acids. The CDR3 here is CASRKTGFNSPLHF. CDR3 nucleotides: TGTGCCAGCAGAAAGACAGGTTTTAATTCACCCCTCCACTTT.

This clonotype appeared a few times. This sequence joins TRBV12-3 or TRBV12-4 and TRBJ1-2; D unresolved. The CDR3 has 15 residues. V lost 2 bases and J 4 bases, leaving 14 bases between the germline ends. The CDR3 DNA reads as TGTGCCAGCAGTTTACGTAGGGAGCCTCTCTATGGCTACACCTTC. Protein product: CASSLRREPLYGYTF.

This clonotype was seen more than once but under ten times. The chain recombines TRBV6-1 with TRBJ1-2, with TRBD1 as a possible D gene (5 bases). The CDR3 is made up of 15 amino acids. Germline V gene sequence: CDR1 MNHNS, CDR2 SASEGT. V lost 7 bases and J 2 bases, leaving 17 bases between the germline ends. CDR3 bases: TGTGCCAGCACTCAGACAGTAGGCCCAAACTATGGCTACACCTTC. Translated: CASTQTVGPNYGYTF.

This clonotype came up a few times. The chain combines TRBV29-1 with TRBJ2-3; tentative D call: TRBD2 (6 bases). Per the germline V gene, CDR1 is SQVTM and CDR2 is ANQGSEA. V lost 4 bases to trimming and J lost 0 bases, with 17 bases between them. The CDR3 length is 16 residues. The CDR3, as DNA: TGCAGCGTTGTGGGACTCAAAACCTCAAGCACAGATACGCAGTATTTT. Translation gives CSVVGLKTSSTDTQYF.

The rearrangement uses TRBV5-1 and TRBJ1-2; the D is unclear. This CDR3 region has 14 residues. Between the trimmed V and J ends, which lost 6 bases and 4 bases, there was a span of 16 bases. Germline CDR1 SGHRS, CDR2 YFSETQ. Here the CDR3 DNA reads TGCGCCAGCACCTCGGGAGGCGCGCGCTATGGCTACACCTTC. It is translated as CASTSGGARYGYTF.

The rearrangement links TRBV20-1 to TRBJ2-1; 11 nucleotides agree with TRBD2. The ends lost 5 bases at V and 4 bases at J; junction bases unmatched: 4. The CDR3 has 14 amino acids. Germline values: CDR1 DFQATT, CDR2 SNEGSKA (reference sequence). CDR3 nucleotide sequence: TGCAGTGCTTTCTCTAGCGGGGGGTACAATGAGCAGTTCTTC. Translating it yields CSAFSSGGYNEQFF.

This clonotype appeared a few times. The chain links TRBV28 to TRBJ2-7; no definite D call. CDR1 MDHEN and CDR2 SYDVKM come from the germline V gene. Trimming removed 5 bases from V and 6 bases from J, with 11 bases in between. The CDR3 has 12 residues. Here the CDR3 reads CASSPALIEQYF. Here the CDR3 DNA reads TGTGCCAGCAGTCCCGCCCTGATCGAGCAGTACTTC.

There are a few counts of this clonotype. V and J are TRBV28 and TRBJ1-5; the D is unclear. The germline V gene encodes CDR1 MDHEN and CDR2 SYDVKM. Between the trimmed V and J ends, which lost 6 bases and 4 bases, there was a span of 7 bases. This CDR3 region has 12 residues. CDR3 amino acids: CASRKWNQPQHF. The DNA for the CDR3 is TGTGCCAGCAGAAAGTGGAATCAGCCCCAGCATTTT.

The genes are TRBV14 and TRBJ1-2; a possible D gene is TRBD1 (6 bases). V was trimmed by 0 bases and J by 8 bases, leaving 19 bases between them. Germline V lookup: CDR1 SGHDN, CDR2 FVKESK. The CDR3 is 16 residues long. CDR3 loop: CASSQDVRGGSRGYTF. In DNA form, the CDR3 reads TGTGCCAGCAGCCAAGATGTCAGGGGAGGGTCACGAGGCTACACCTTC.